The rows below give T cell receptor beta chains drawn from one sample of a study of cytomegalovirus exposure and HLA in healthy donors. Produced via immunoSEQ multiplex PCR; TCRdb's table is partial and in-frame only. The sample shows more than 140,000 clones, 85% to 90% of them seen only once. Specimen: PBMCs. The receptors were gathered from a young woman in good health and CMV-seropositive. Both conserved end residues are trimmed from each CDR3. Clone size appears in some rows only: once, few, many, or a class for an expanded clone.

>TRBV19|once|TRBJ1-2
ASSIPLDSHGYT
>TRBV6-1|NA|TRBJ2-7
ATSAGASYEQY
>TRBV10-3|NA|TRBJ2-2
AISETVQGPGELF
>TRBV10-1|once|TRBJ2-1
ASSESDFSYEQF
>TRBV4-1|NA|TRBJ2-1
ASSQAKFTGVTYNEQF
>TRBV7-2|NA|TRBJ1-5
ASSARDRGSGQPQH
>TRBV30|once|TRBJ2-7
AWSQGGAYRLYEQY
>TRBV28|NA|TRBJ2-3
ASGERGRGTDTQY
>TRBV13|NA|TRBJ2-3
ASSLVAETSTDTQY
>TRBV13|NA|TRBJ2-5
ASSSPDRGLVQTQY
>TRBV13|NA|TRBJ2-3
ASSPGLDKTDTQY
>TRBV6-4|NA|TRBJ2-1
ASSDSGTSGYNEQF
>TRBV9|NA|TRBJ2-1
ASSGREYLGNEQF
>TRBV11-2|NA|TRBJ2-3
ASSQRLGFADTQY
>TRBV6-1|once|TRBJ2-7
AARWDREYEQY
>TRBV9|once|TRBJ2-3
ASSARPGQGNTDTQY
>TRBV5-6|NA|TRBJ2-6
ASSTFTGLSSGANVLT
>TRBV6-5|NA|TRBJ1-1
ASSLAGGANTEAF
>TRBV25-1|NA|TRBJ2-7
ASSELGAGVEQY
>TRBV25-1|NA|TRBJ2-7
ASSGSLSYEQY
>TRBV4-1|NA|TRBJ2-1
ASSQETGTSGYNEQF
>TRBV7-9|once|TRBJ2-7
ASSLRQGYEQY
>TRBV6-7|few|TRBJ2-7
ASSYSVAGTGHYEQY
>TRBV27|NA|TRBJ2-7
ASSKSGKGYEQY
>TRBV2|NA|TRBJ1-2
ASSEESWSTGNYGYT
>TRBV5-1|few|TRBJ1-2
ASSDLGENGYT